This T cell receptor beta chain was profiled in a study of cytomegalovirus exposure and HLA in healthy donors. Study conclusions and caveats: Overall, around 160 TCR beta chains were annotated as cytomegalovirus-associated.

Assay used: immunoSEQ multiplex PCR; TCRdb lists only in-frame clones, some missing. The table shows some 130,000 clones, with roughly 87% occurring only once. On this clone itself: Its antigen is not identified.

Germline V gene lookup returns CDR1 MNHEY and CDR2 SVGAGI. The CDR3 covers 9 residues. V gave up 10 bases and J gave up 18 bases; unmatched junction bases: 5. The sequence was obtained from a woman under 30 in good health and CMV-seronegative. This chain links TRBV6-5 with TRBJ1-6; TRBD1 agrees at 8 bases. The sample consisted of PBMCs. Written as DNA, the CDR3 is TGTGCCACCCCGGGACAGGCCCACTTT. Its protein product is CATPGQAHF.